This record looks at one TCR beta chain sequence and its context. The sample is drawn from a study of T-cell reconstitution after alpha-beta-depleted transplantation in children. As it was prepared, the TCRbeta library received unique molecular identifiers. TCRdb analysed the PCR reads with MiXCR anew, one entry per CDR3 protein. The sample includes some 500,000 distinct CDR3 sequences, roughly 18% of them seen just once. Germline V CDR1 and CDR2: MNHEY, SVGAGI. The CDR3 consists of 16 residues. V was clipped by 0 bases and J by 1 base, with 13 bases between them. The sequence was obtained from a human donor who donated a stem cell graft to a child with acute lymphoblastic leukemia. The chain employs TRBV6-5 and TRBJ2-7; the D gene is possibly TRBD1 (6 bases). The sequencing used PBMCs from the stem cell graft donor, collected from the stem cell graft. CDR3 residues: CASSYSQGPRSYEQYF. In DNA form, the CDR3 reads TGTGCCAGCAGTTACTCACAGGGTCCAAGATCCTACGAGCAGTACTTC.